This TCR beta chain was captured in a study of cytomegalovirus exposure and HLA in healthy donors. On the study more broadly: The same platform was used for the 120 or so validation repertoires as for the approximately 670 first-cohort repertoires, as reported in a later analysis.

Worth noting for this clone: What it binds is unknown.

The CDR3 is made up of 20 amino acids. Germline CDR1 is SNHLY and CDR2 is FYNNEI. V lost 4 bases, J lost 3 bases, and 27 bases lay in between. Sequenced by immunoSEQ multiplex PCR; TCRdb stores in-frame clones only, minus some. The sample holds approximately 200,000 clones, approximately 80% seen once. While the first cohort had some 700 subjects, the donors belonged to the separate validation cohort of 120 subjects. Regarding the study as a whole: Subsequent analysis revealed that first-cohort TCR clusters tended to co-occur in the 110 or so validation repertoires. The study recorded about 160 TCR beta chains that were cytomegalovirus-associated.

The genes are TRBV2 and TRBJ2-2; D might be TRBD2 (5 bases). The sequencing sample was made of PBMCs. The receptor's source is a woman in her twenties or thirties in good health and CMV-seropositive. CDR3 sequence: CASSGRARKDRRYYTGELFF. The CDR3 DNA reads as TGTGCCAGCAGTGGTAGGGCACGTAAAGACCGGAGGTACTACACCGGGGAGCTGTTTTTT.